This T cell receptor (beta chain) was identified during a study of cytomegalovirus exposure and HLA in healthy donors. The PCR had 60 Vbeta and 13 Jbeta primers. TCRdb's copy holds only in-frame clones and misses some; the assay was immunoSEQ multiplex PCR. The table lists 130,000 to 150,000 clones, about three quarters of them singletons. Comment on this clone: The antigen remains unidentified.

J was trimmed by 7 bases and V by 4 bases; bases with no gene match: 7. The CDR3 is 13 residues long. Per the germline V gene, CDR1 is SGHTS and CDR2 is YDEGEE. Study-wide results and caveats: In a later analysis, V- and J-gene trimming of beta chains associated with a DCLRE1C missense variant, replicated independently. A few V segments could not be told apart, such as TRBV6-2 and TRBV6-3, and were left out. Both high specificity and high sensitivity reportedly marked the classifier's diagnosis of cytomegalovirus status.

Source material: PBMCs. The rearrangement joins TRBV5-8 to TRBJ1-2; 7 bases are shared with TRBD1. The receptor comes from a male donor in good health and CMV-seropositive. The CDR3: CASSRTGISGYTF. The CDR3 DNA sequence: TGTGCCAGCAGCCGGACAGGTATTAGTGGCTACACCTTC.